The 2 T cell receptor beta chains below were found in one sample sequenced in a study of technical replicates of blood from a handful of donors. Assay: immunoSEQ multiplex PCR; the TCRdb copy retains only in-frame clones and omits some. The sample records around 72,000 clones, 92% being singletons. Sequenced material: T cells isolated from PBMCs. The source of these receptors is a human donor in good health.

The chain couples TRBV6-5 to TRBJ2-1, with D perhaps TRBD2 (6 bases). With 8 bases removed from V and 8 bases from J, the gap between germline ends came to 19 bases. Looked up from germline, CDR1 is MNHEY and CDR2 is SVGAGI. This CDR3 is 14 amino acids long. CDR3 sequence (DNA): TGTGCCAGCGCCCGACTAGTTTCCAGCCATGAGCAGTTCTTC. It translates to CASARLVSSHEQFF.

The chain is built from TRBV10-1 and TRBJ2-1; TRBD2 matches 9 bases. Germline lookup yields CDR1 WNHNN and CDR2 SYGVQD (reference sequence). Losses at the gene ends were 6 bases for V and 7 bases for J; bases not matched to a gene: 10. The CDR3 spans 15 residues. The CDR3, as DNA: TGCGCCAGCAGCCCCCTAATAGCGGGAGTGAATGAGCAGTTCTTC. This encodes CASSPLIAGVNEQFF.